This TCR beta chain stems from a study of blood T cell repertoires in COVID-19. Germline values: CDR1 DFQATT, CDR2 SNEGSKA (reference sequence). Trimming cost V 4 bases and J 4 bases, with 5 bases left between them. The CDR3 contains 11 residues. The protocol was immunoSEQ multiplex PCR, while the TCRdb copy is restricted to in-frame clones and leaves out a portion. Of 95,000 to 150,000 clones in the sample, more than 70% were seen once. Enrollment of patients from Seattle took place during active infection, with longitudinal follow-up. The rearrangement uses TRBV20-1 and TRBJ2-1; D not resolved. The specimen sequenced was peripheral blood. The TCR was taken from an elderly woman with COVID-19, enrolled during active disease. CDR3 protein: CSAIRYNEQFF. The CDR3 bases are TGCAGTGCTATCCGTTACAATGAGCAGTTCTTC.